Sequencing of this T cell receptor (beta chain) was carried out in a study of blood T cells in healthy people across ages (dated by TCRdb to the mid-2010s). For the study in its entirety: In model experiments, template switching captured about one uniquely barcoded TCR beta cDNA molecule for every two T cells. To track age-related changes in TCR beta repertoire diversity, the study relied on deep sequencing normalized with unique cDNA molecular identifiers. The donors were split into four age groups: young (average 16 years), middle-aged (around 40), aged (roughly 68) and long-lived (approximately 80). To avoid experimental bias, donors of different ages were distributed randomly across sequencing lanes. For two donors (one aged 18 to 29 and one aged 80 or older), the study analyzed two additional independent replicas of 1 million unique cDNA reads from the same blood draw.

The CDR3 contains 14 residues, cysteine and phenylalanine counted. The sequence is cut down to CDR3 DNA, 42 bases in frame from base 1. From a lookup of the germline V gene, CDR1 and CDR2 are SGHTA and FQGNSA. Library preparation was by 5' RACE. These reads were obtained on an Illumina HiSeq 2500. A second PCR of about 6 to 12 cycles was performed with a sample-barcoded 5' primer and a J-beta primer mix. A template-switch 5' adaptor carrying 12 random nucleotides introduced a unique molecular identifier onto each TCR beta cDNA molecule. Each sample yielded at least 3 million CDR3-containing paired-end reads. First-strand cDNA was synthesized from all RNA with the Mint cDNA synthesis kit, primed by a TRBC-specific oligonucleotide. After uracil-DNA glycosylase treatment, a first 18-cycle PCR used universal primers M1SS and BC2_uni_R on all cDNA. Under the source paper's analysis protocol: For normalization, 1 million high-quality reads, each with a distinct molecular identifier, were randomly selected from each sample. Reads sharing molecular identifiers were discarded rather than binned into consensus sequences. CDR3 identification, clonotype clustering and error correction used MiTCR with a Q25 quality threshold and the strictest error-elimination algorithm. A nonparametric unseen species model using Euler transformation provided a lower-bound estimate of total TCR beta diversity. The public reads were quality trimmed at Q25 with fastp and then assembled into clones with MiXCR by TCRdb, keeping productive beta chains. Rows are combined by CDR3 protein, so each entry shows the most common genes and DNA. The V and J calls and clone size come from TCRdb's table, not from the authors' own analysis. Counted in this sample were about 1.8 million distinct CDR3 sequences; 40% to 55% of them appeared once. Less than 2.5% of the sample belongs to the ten largest clones.

Results and caveats for the whole study, not just this receptor: As age increased, observed TCR beta diversity per million T cells dropped in a roughly linear way, and a significant reduction was already evident by age roughly 36. Because profiling used bulk unsorted PBMCs, naive and antigen-experienced compartments could not be compared conclusively. Because the CMV infection status of the donors was unknown, age-related changes in expanded clonotypes may potentially have been confounded. Observed TCR beta diversity correlated strongly with the percentage of naive T cells measured by flow cytometry. Estimates of total diversity based on one million sequenced T cells were regarded as lower bounds and as underestimates. The long-lived group showed more naive CD4+ T cells, fewer expanded clones and increased TCR diversity than the aged group, suggesting age selection.

This clonotype was counted between two and nine times. This receptor's antigen is unknown. The junction shows a germline mismatch at one end, possibly a read error. The 40 or so donors, aged roughly 6 to 90 years, were systemically healthy Caucasian individuals from Russia. About 10 milliliters of peripheral blood were collected from each donor into EDTA-treated Vacutainer tubes. PBMCs were isolated by Ficoll-Paque density-gradient centrifugation, with at least 7 million obtained per sample. Trizol reagent was used to extract total RNA from the PBMCs, yielding at least 5 micrograms per sample. For every donor, an aliquot of PBMCs went through flow cytometry to measure the percentages of naive CD45RAhigh/CD27high T cells.

The sample taken for sequencing was blood. The clonotype was recovered from a woman aged 40 to 50 in good health. The receptor chain draws on TRBV7-2 and TRBJ2-5; 8 nucleotides in the junction match TRBD2. Here the CDR3 is given as CASSSRTSSETQYF. The nucleotide sequence is TGCGCCAGCAGTTCCAGGACTAGCTCGGAGACCCAGTACTTC.